This T cell receptor beta chain originates from a study of a mutant IDH1 vaccine in newly diagnosed glioma. At the level of the study: V12 corresponded to week 35 and V13 to week 47.

Libraries were prepared by immunoSEQ multiplex PCR; TCRdb keeps only in-frame clonotypes and omits some of them. Here the sample spans fewer than 55,000 clones, around 81% being singletons. The sample's time point: week 35, safety follow-up. Vaccine doses each comprised 300 ug of mutant IDH1 20-mer peptide, with topical imiquimod. Study findings and constraints: It was just under 95% of patients that developed vaccine-induced immune responses.

As concerns this clone: Its antigen remains unknown.

The sequencing here drew on PBMCs, taken from a glioma patient whose treatment included an IDH1 peptide vaccine. This sequence originates from a woman between 35 and 50 years old with glioma. Some clones in this sample may be carry-over from other donors' samples.

The CDR3 reads CASSVEPGLAGGWETQYF. The DNA of the CDR3 is TGTGCCAGCAGCGTAGAACCGGGACTAGCGGGAGGGTGGGAGACCCAGTACTTC. The chain is built from TRBV9 and TRBJ2-5; 16 nucleotides line up with TRBD2. Germline CDR1 SGDLS, CDR2 YYNGEE. This CDR3 spans 18 amino acids. Trimming removed 0 bases from V and 5 bases from J; junction bases left unmatched: 7.